The next 28 T cell receptor beta chains were all read from a single sample in a study of blood T cell repertoires in COVID-19. Assay: immunoSEQ multiplex PCR; the TCRdb copy retains only in-frame clones and omits some. Of 270,000 or so clones in the sample, approximately 90% are singletons; the top ten hold 2.5% to 3%. Sequencing was carried out using PBMCs or T cells enriched from blood (not recorded which). Every receptor here comes from a man in his forties who had been exposed to COVID-19.

The chain links TRBV2 to TRBJ1-1; the D gene is possibly TRBD1 (6 bases). The V end was cut by 3 bases, the J end by 4 bases, with 12 bases between. This CDR3 is built from 14 residues. Germline V gene data show CDR1 as SNHLY and CDR2 as FYNNEI. The CDR3 DNA follows: TGTGCCAGCAGTGATGAACAGGGTATCACTGAAGCTTTCTTT. Its protein product is CASSDEQGITEAFF.

The rearrangement uses TRBV10-3 and TRBJ1-3; tentatively, D is TRBD1 (5 bases). V lost 3 bases and J lost 0, with 12 bases in between. The CDR3 totals 16 residues. Germline V CDR1 and CDR2: ENHRY, SYGVKD. CDR3 bases: TGTGCCATCAGTGATTACAGGAGGGACTCTGGAAACACCATATATTTT. This codes for CAISDYRRDSGNTIYF.

This chain connects TRBV30 to TRBJ1-6; 9 bases match TRBD1. CDR1 is GTSNPN and CDR2 is SVGIG in the germline V gene (reference sequence). CDR3 length: 12 amino acids. CDR3 sequence reads: CASGQGTSPLHF. In nucleotides, the CDR3 is TGTGCGTCGGGACAGGGCACTTCACCCCTCCACTTT.

The chain links TRBV21-1 to TRBJ1-1; the table's D gene call, TRBD1, was not cross checked with the DNA. TRBV21-1 is tagged as a pseudogene. CDR3 length: 14 amino acids. The CDR3 DNA reads TGTGCCAGCAGCCCCCCAGGGTCTAACACTGAAGCTTTCTTT. Protein product: CASSPPGSNTEAFF.

The rearrangement links TRBV9 to TRBJ1-4; a weak D match, TRBD1 (6 bases). There are 15 residues in the CDR3. The V gene lost 3 bases and the J gene lost 7 bases, with 16 bases spanning the gap. Germline-derived CDR1 and CDR2 are SGDLS and YYNGEE. Written as DNA, the CDR3 is TGTGCCAGCAGCGAACGACAGGCGGCCAGTGAAAAACTGTTTTTT. Translated: CASSERQAASEKLFF. The full variable domain, completed using reference TRBV9 and TRBJ1-4, is DSGVTQTPKHLITATGQRVTLRCSPRSGDLSVYWYQQSLDQGLQFLIQYYNGEERAKGNILERFSAQQFPDLHSELNLSSLELGDSALYFCASSERQAASEKLFFGSGTQLSVL.

This rearrangement joins TRBV29-1 to TRBJ1-6; TRBD1 aligns across 8 bases. Germline V gene lookup returns CDR1 SQVTM and CDR2 ANQGSEA. The CDR3 is made up of 14 amino acids. V lost 6 bases to trimming and J lost 9 bases; unmatched junction nucleotides: 10. The CDR3 loop is CSVQETGVSSPLHF. The CDR3 DNA reads TGCAGCGTCCAAGAGACAGGGGTTAGTTCACCCCTCCACTTT.

The chain recombines TRBV12-5 with TRBJ1-2; the D is unclear. CDR1 is LGHNT and CDR2 is FRNRAP in the germline V gene. There are 13 residues in the CDR3. The V gene lost 1 base and the J gene lost 5 bases, with 8 bases spanning the gap. CDR3 loop: CASGLDFWYGYTF. The DNA for the CDR3 is TGTGCTAGTGGTTTGGACTTTTGGTATGGCTACACCTTC.

The J gene is TRBJ2-1, the V gene TRBV5-5; 8 bases agree with TRBD1. This CDR3 has 15 amino acids. Germline values: CDR1 SGHKS, CDR2 YYEKEE (reference sequence). With 0 bases clipped from V and 9 bases from J, the junction kept 8 bases outside the gene matches. This CDR3 is CASSLEFGQGAEQFF. The CDR3 DNA reads TGTGCCAGCAGCTTGGAGTTCGGCCAGGGGGCTGAGCAGTTCTTC. The whole variable domain, filled in from reference TRBV5-5 and TRBJ2-1, reads DAGVTQSPTHLIKTRGQQVTLRCSPISGHKSVSWYQQVLGQGPQFIFQYYEKEERGRGNFPDRFSARQFPNYSSELNVNALLLGDSALYLCASSLEFGQGAEQFFGPGTRLTVL.

The gene calls are TRBV28 and TRBJ1-1, with 8 bases aligning to TRBD1. Per the germline V gene, CDR1 is MDHEN and CDR2 is SYDVKM. V was clipped by 3 bases and J by 1 base; unmatched bases: 7. The CDR3 runs 16 residues. This CDR3 is CASSFFFGTGNTEAFF. As DNA, the CDR3 is TGTGCCAGCAGTTTTTTTTTCGGGACAGGGAACACTGAAGCTTTCTTT.

The CDR3 loop is CASSQDWRNEQFF. CDR3 DNA sequence: TGTGCCAGCAGCCAAGATTGGCGGAATGAGCAGTTCTTC. V and J are TRBV14 and TRBJ2-1, with D uncertain. The germline CDR1 and CDR2 sequences are SGHDN and FVKESK. With 0 bases removed from V and 7 bases from J, the gap between germline ends came to 7 bases. This CDR3 spans 13 amino acids.

This chain links TRBV19 with TRBJ1-5; D possibly corresponds to TRBD1 (6 bases). The CDR3 covers 15 residues. Per the germline V gene, CDR1 is LNHDA and CDR2 is SQIVND (reference sequence). V lost 3 bases, J lost 6 bases, and 15 bases lay in between. The CDR3: CASSMGRGFGQPQHF. CDR3 nucleotide sequence: TGTGCCAGTAGTATGGGCAGGGGATTTGGTCAGCCCCAGCATTTT.

The J gene is TRBJ2-1, the V gene TRBV4-2; 8 positions agree with TRBD2. V was pared by 0 bases and J by 8 bases, with 12 bases of the junction left unmatched. The CDR3 is 17 amino acids. Germline values: CDR1 LGHNA, CDR2 YNFKEQ. The CDR3 DNA reads TGTGCCAGCAGCCAAGATGAGCGGGAGACGAACCTCGATGAGCAGTTCTTC. This sequence encodes CASSQDERETNLDEQFF.

The chain combines TRBV18 with TRBJ2-7; 11 nucleotides line up with TRBD1. V shed 3 bases and J 5 bases; nucleotides not matched to a gene: 3. The CDR3 is 14 residues long. The germline gives CDR1 KGHSH, CDR2 LQKENI. Here the CDR3 DNA reads TGTGCCAGCTCACCGGGACAGGGGGGCGACGAGCAGTACTTC. Amino acids: CASSPGQGGDEQYF.

The chain has TRBV10-1 and TRBJ2-3; TRBD2 aligns across 10 bases. CDR3 length equals 16 residues. V lost 5 bases, J lost 3 bases, and 8 bases stayed unmatched. Germline V gene data show CDR1 as WNHNN and CDR2 as SYGVQD (reference sequence). CDR3 DNA sequence: TGCGCCAGCAGTTCACCTAGCGGGAGAGGTACAGATACGCAGTATTTT. It yields the protein CASSSPSGRGTDTQYF.

This sequence joins TRBV28 and TRBJ2-5, with 13 bases fitting TRBD2. The CDR3 extends over 16 amino acids. Per the germline V gene, CDR1 is MDHEN and CDR2 is SYDVKM. V gave up 2 bases and J gave up 3 bases; unmatched junction bases: 3. The CDR3 DNA is TGTGCCAGCAGTTTAGAAGGACTAGCGGGAGAAGAGACCCAGTACTTC. This gives the protein CASSLEGLAGEETQYF.

This clone came up once. The chain combines TRBV5-4 with TRBJ2-5, with D tentatively TRBD2 (6 bases). Trimming took off 0 bases at V and 4 bases at J, with 10 bases between the two ends. This CDR3 is built from 14 residues. The germline gives CDR1 SGHNT, CDR2 YYREEE (reference sequence). This chain's CDR3 is CASSLAGAPETQYF. DNA for the CDR3: TGTGCCAGCAGCTTGGCGGGAGCGCCAGAGACCCAGTACTTC.

The rearrangement links TRBV28 to TRBJ1-5, with D uncertain. This CDR3 is 11 amino acids long. V was shortened by 7 bases and J by 6 bases, with 7 bases between the two germline ends. Germline V lookup: CDR1 MDHEN, CDR2 SYDVKM. This CDR3 reads CASTPLQPQHF. CDR3 nucleotide sequence: TGTGCCAGCACCCCTCTTCAGCCCCAGCATTTT.

The chain carries TRBV28 and TRBJ1-6, with 7 bases identical to TRBD1. The J segment lost 11 bases and the V segment lost 8 bases, leaving 12 bases of the junction unmatched. CDR3 length equals 14 residues. Germline CDR1 is MDHEN and CDR2 is SYDVKM. DNA for the CDR3: TGTGCCAGCCAGGGTGGGAACAGGGGTCCACCCCTCCACTTT. Amino acids: CASQGGNRGPPLHF.

This chain links TRBV11-1 with TRBJ1-5; TRBD1 is a possible D gene (5 bases). Germline V lookup: CDR1 SGHAT, CDR2 FQDESV (reference sequence). The V and J ends lost 10 bases and 0 bases respectively, with 19 bases between them. The CDR3 loop spans 16 amino acids. The CDR3 nucleotides are TGTGCCACCGCGGGGGGTTTAGCATATAGCAATCAGCCCCAGCATTTT. This gives the protein CATAGGLAYSNQPQHF.

This clone came up once. The chain recombines TRBV7-3 with TRBJ2-6, with a weak D call TRBD1 (6 bases). The CDR3 runs 15 residues. Trimming took 5 bases from V and 2 from J, leaving 10 bases between them. Germline V gene lookup returns CDR1 SGHTA and CDR2 FQGTGA. The CDR3 region has the DNA TGTGCCAGCAGCCCCAGGGGTACTGGGGCCAACGTCCTGACTTTC. It yields the protein CASSPRGTGANVLTF.

The chain combines TRBV5-5 with TRBJ1-2, with D possibly matching TRBD1 (6 bases). This CDR3 has 16 residues. The ends were cut back, 0 bases at V and 5 bases at J, with 17 bases in the middle. Germline assignment: CDR1 SGHKS and CDR2 YYEKEE (reference sequence). In DNA, the CDR3 is TGTGCCAGCAGCTTGGCCGAGATGGGGGCTTTTTATGGCTACACCTTC. Translated: CASSLAEMGAFYGYTF.

The chain has TRBV19 and TRBJ2-3, with 7 bases identical to TRBD1. The V gene end was trimmed by 8 bases and the J gene end by 3 bases; junction bases not matched to a gene: 2. CDR3 length equals 12 residues. The V gene's germline CDR1 is LNHDA and CDR2 SQIVND (reference sequence). This chain's CDR3 is CASRQGTDTQYF. The CDR3 DNA reads TGTGCCAGTCGACAGGGAACAGATACGCAGTATTTT.

This sequence joins TRBV13 and TRBJ2-7; D gene ambiguous. Looked up from germline, CDR1 is PRHDT and CDR2 is FYEKMQ (reference sequence). V was cut by 6 bases and J by 0 bases, with 9 bases left in between. The CDR3 is 13 residues long. The CDR3, as DNA: TGTGCCAGCAGTCGACAACACTCCTACGAGCAGTACTTC. Translating it yields CASSRQHSYEQYF.

This clone was seen a single time. As DNA, the CDR3 is TGCAGTGCTAGTTTAGGGAGGGGATTGTATGAGCAGTTCTTC. Translation gives CSASLGRGLYEQFF. The chain has TRBV20-1 and TRBJ2-1; 7 bases are shared with TRBD2. The V gene end was trimmed by 3 bases and the J gene end by 8 bases; junction bases not matched to a gene: 10. Germline V lookup: CDR1 DFQATT, CDR2 SNEGSKA (reference sequence). The CDR3 runs 14 residues.

The rearrangement uses TRBV28 and TRBJ2-1; no firm D call. The CDR3 spans 13 residues. Per the germline V gene, CDR1 is MDHEN and CDR2 is SYDVKM. V was cut by 3 bases and J by 4 bases, with 7 bases left in between. CDR3 coding DNA: TGTGCCAGCAGTTTCCCCAGGTACAATGAGCAGTTCTTC. Translation: CASSFPRYNEQFF.

This clone was observed a single time. The chain joins TRBV7-9 to TRBJ2-1, with 14 bases fitting TRBD2. Germline lookup yields CDR1 SEHNR and CDR2 FQNEAQ (reference sequence). Unmatched junction bases numbered 9, after V lost 4 bases and J lost 7 bases. This CDR3 spans 17 amino acids. CDR3 sequence reads: CASSSWGLAGVRNEQFF. CDR3 bases: TGTGCCAGCAGCTCGTGGGGACTAGCGGGAGTTCGGAATGAGCAGTTCTTC.

The genes are TRBV5-1 and TRBJ1-1, with D uncertain. V lost 1 base and J lost 1, with 8 bases in between. The CDR3 runs 14 residues. Germline V lookup: CDR1 SGHRS, CDR2 YFSETQ. CDR3 protein: CASSLNPGNTEAFF. The CDR3, as DNA: TGCGCCAGCAGCTTGAATCCAGGGAACACTGAAGCTTTCTTT.

The V call is TRBV5-1, the J call TRBJ2-2; 7 bases map to TRBD1. Germline V gene data show CDR1 as SGHRS and CDR2 as YFSETQ. V lost 4 bases, J lost 6 bases, and 15 bases stayed unmatched. CDR3 length equals 17 residues. The CDR3 region is CASSGTRGGAGPGELFF. In DNA form, the CDR3 reads TGCGCCAGCAGCGGAACCCGAGGGGGCGCAGGTCCCGGGGAGCTGTTTTTT.